The 27 T cell receptor beta chains reported below all come from one sample, sequenced in a study of T cell changes during pregnancy in multiple sclerosis. Some clones are missing from TCRdb's copy, which holds only in-frame ones; the method was immunoSEQ multiplex PCR. The sample lists about 68,000 clones, 90% occurring once. The sequenced sample was peripheral blood, obtained in the third trimester of pregnancy. Receptor source: a female donor with multiple sclerosis, enrolled in a pregnancy study.

The chain links TRBV30 to TRBJ1-1; D not resolved. Per the germline V gene, CDR1 is GTSNPN and CDR2 is SVGIG (reference sequence). Trimming pared 0 bases from V and 1 base from J, leaving 12 bases between. The CDR3 spans 15 residues. The CDR3 DNA is TGTGCCTGGAGTGTACTCCTGGGAGCGAACACTGAAGCTTTCTTT. It translates to CAWSVLLGANTEAFF.

The chain joins TRBV11-3 to TRBJ2-2; no clear D gene. Germline V CDR1 and CDR2: SGHNT, YENEEA. Trimming pared 5 bases from V and 6 bases from J, leaving 7 bases between. This CDR3 has 12 amino acids. The CDR3 DNA reads as TGTGCCAGCAGCGCTTCGGCCGGGGAGCTGTTTTTT. It yields the protein CASSASAGELFF.

The chain links TRBV18 to TRBJ1-1; perhaps TRBD1 as D (6 bases). CDR1 is KGHSH, CDR2 LQKENI, per germline. The CDR3 sequence is 14 residues long. Trimming left V 3 bases short and J 1 base short, with 9 bases between. The CDR3 DNA reads TGTGCCAGCTCACCCCAGGGGTCGAACACTGAAGCTTTCTTT. It translates to CASSPQGSNTEAFF.

The genes are TRBV19 and TRBJ2-7; no firm D call. The germline CDR1 and CDR2 sequences are LNHDA and SQIVND (reference sequence). The CDR3 contains 14 residues. V lost 1 base to trimming and J lost 0 bases, with 7 bases between them. DNA of the CDR3: TGTGCCAGTAGTATAGGCGCTAGCTCCTACGAGCAGTACTTC. Translation gives CASSIGASSYEQYF.

This clone came up once. CDR3 coding DNA: TGTGCCAGCAGCGTAGCTCAGGGGCCTGAGCAGTACTTC. It translates to CASSVAQGPEQYF. This sequence joins TRBV9 and TRBJ2-7; tentatively, D is TRBD1 (6 bases). This CDR3 is built from 13 residues. The V gene lost 0 bases and the J gene lost 7 bases, with 11 bases spanning the gap. Germline CDR1 SGDLS, CDR2 YYNGEE. The full variable domain, rest sourced from reference TRBV9 and TRBJ2-7, is DSGVTQTPKHLITATGQRVTLRCSPRSGDLSVYWYQQSLDQGLQFLIQYYNGEERAKGNILERFSAQQFPDLHSELNLSSLELGDSALYFCASSVAQGPEQYFGPGTRLTVT.

The genes are TRBV5-1 and TRBJ1-2, with TRBD1 identical over 7 bases. The CDR3 runs to 15 residues. With V trimmed by 5 bases and J by 4 bases, 11 bases remained unmatched. Looked up from germline, CDR1 is SGHRS and CDR2 is YFSETQ. The CDR3 coding sequence is TGCGCCAGCAGTTCAGGACAGGTCGGTCGCTATGGCTACACCTTC. Protein product: CASSSGQVGRYGYTF.

The chain combines TRBV5-5 with TRBJ2-2; tentative D call: TRBD1 (6 bases). Looked up from germline, CDR1 is SGHKS and CDR2 is YYEKEE (reference sequence). The V end was cut by 4 bases, the J end by 0 bases, with 10 bases between. This CDR3 contains 15 residues. The chain's CDR3 is CASSTYRANTGELFF. CDR3 DNA: TGTGCCAGCAGCACCTACAGGGCGAACACCGGGGAGCTGTTTTTT.

The V gene is TRBV2, the J gene TRBJ2-3, with D unresolved. CDR1 is SNHLY and CDR2 is FYNNEI in the germline V gene. The CDR3 has 16 residues. Trimming removed 6 bases from V and 1 base from J, with 17 bases in between. The CDR3 protein is CASRRSGTNRTDTQYF. The DNA for the CDR3 is TGTGCCAGCAGACGCTCGGGTACAAACCGCACAGATACGCAGTATTTT.

The genes are TRBV7-7 and TRBJ2-7; D is undetermined. Trimming removed 4 bases at V and 5 bases at J, with 12 bases between. Germline-derived CDR1 and CDR2 are SSHAT and FNYEAQ (reference sequence). The CDR3 covers 13 residues. The CDR3 DNA is TGTGCCAGCAGCTCCGTGGCCCCTCACGAGCAGTACTTC. Amino acid sequence: CASSSVAPHEQYF.

The chain couples TRBV2 to TRBJ2-7; D is perhaps TRBD1 (6 bases). This CDR3 contains 14 residues. With 7 bases removed from V and 0 bases from J, the gap between germline ends came to 13 bases. Looked up from germline, CDR1 is SNHLY and CDR2 is FYNNEI. The CDR3 protein is CASTGGLYSYEQYF. CDR3 bases: TGTGCCAGCACTGGGGGCCTCTACTCCTACGAGCAGTACTTC.

As for this clone: The germline gene is not matched at one end of the junction; a read error may be the cause. This CDR3 is also generated by other DNA sequences in the sample. The chain has TRBV19 and TRBJ1-1; a weak D match, TRBD1 (6 bases). This CDR3 contains 13 residues. The germline V gene encodes CDR1 LNHDA and CDR2 SQIVND (reference sequence). In DNA, the CDR3 is TGTGCCAGTAGTATCAGGGGAAAGCCTGAGGCTTTCTTT. Translation gives CASSIRGKPEAFF.

This clone has a single count. V gene TRBV7-2 combines with J gene TRBJ1-2; 8 bases fit TRBD1. The CDR3 extends over 15 amino acids. Per germline, CDR1 SGHTA and CDR2 FQGNSA. The J segment lost 6 bases and the V segment lost 1 base, leaving 7 bases of the junction unmatched. As DNA, the CDR3 is TGTGCCAGCAGCTTAGTCGCGACAGGGGTGAATGGCTACACCTTC. This gives the protein CASSLVATGVNGYTF. The full variable domain, with the rest looked up from reference TRBV7-2 and TRBJ1-2, is GAGVSQSPSNKVTEKGKDVELRCDPISGHTALYWYRQSLGQGLEFLIYFQGNSAPDKSGLPSDRFSAERTGGSVSTLTIQRTQQEDSAVYLCASSLVATGVNGYTFGSGTRLTVV.

In nucleotides, the CDR3 is TGTGCCAGCAGTGTTGGGGGGGCCGGCACAGATACGCAGTATTTT. Amino acids: CASSVGGAGTDTQYF. V is TRBV6-4 and J is TRBJ2-3; possibly TRBD2 for D (7 bases). Deletions cut 4 bases from V and 1 base from J, with 12 bases between. Germline lookup yields CDR1 MRHNA and CDR2 SNTAGT. This CDR3 has 15 amino acids.

This chain links TRBV4-3 with TRBJ2-3, with TRBD2 matching 10 bases. CDR1 LGHNA and CDR2 YSLEER come from the germline V gene. This CDR3 spans 16 amino acids. The V segment lost 1 base and the J segment 6 bases; nucleotides outside the gene matches: 7. The CDR3: CASSQGAGGPADTQYF. CDR3 nucleotide sequence: TGCGCCAGCAGCCAAGGAGCGGGGGGGCCAGCTGATACGCAGTATTTT.

The chain employs TRBV5-1 and TRBJ2-1, with D possibly TRBD2 on 6 matching bases. This CDR3 has 14 residues. The V end was cut by 0 bases, the J end by 6 bases, with 10 bases between. The germline CDR1 and CDR2 sequences are SGHRS and YFSETQ. The CDR3 loop reads CASSLEGRGNEQFF. The CDR3 DNA follows: TGCGCCAGCAGCTTGGAAGGGCGGGGCAATGAGCAGTTCTTC.

J is TRBJ1-1 and V is TRBV7-6; TRBD1 might be the D (6 bases). Germline loops: CDR1 SGHVS, CDR2 FNYEAQ. This CDR3 is 14 amino acids long. With 5 bases removed from V and 0 bases from J, the gap between germline ends came to 10 bases. Here the CDR3 reads CASSPPGVNTEAFF. CDR3 nucleotide sequence: TGTGCCAGCAGCCCTCCAGGGGTGAACACTGAAGCTTTCTTT.

The chain couples TRBV5-1 to TRBJ1-3; tentative D call: TRBD1 (5 bases). V was trimmed by 3 bases and J by 2 bases, leaving 15 bases between them. The CDR3 has 16 residues. Germline loops: CDR1 SGHRS, CDR2 YFSETQ. The CDR3 coding sequence is TGCGCCAGCAGCTCGACAGCGCCGTCGGCTGGAAACACCATATATTTT. It encodes CASSSTAPSAGNTIYF.

V usage is TRBV19 and J usage is TRBJ1-1; possibly TRBD1 for D (5 bases). This CDR3 has 17 residues. In germline, CDR1 is LNHDA, CDR2 SQIVND (reference sequence). Trimming left V 1 base short and J 0 bases short, with 15 bases between. In DNA form, the CDR3 reads TGTGCCAGTAGTATAGGGGGCGGATTGACGATGAACACTGAAGCTTTCTTT. Translation: CASSIGGGLTMNTEAFF.

The chain uses TRBV11-3 and TRBJ2-1; TRBD1 matches 10 bases. V lost 4 bases, J lost 3 bases, and 9 bases stayed unmatched. Looked up from germline, CDR1 is SGHNT and CDR2 is YENEEA. This CDR3 spans 17 amino acids. DNA for the CDR3: TGTGCCAGCAGCTCCCCCCGGGGGGACAGGGGCTACAATGAGCAGTTCTTC. This encodes CASSSPRGDRGYNEQFF. The full variable domain, completed using reference TRBV11-3 and TRBJ2-1, is EAGVVQSPRYKIIEKKQPVAFWCNPISGHNTLYWYLQNLGQGPELLIRYENEEAVDDSQLPKDRFSAERLKGVDSTLKIQPAELGDSAVYLCASSSPRGDRGYNEQFFGPGTRLTVL.

The V call is TRBV29-1, the J call TRBJ1-1, with D uncertain. Germline V gene lookup returns CDR1 SQVTM and CDR2 ANQGSEA. The V end was cut by 1 base, the J end by 5 bases, with 17 bases between. This CDR3 comprises 15 residues. The CDR3 DNA follows: TGCAGCGTTGAAGCCCATACGGGAGCATCGACTGAAGCTTTCTTT. This gives the protein CSVEAHTGASTEAFF.

This chain uses TRBV19 with TRBJ2-7; D possibly corresponds to TRBD2 (5 bases). The CDR3 loop spans 15 amino acids. The V end was cut by 6 bases, the J end by 5 bases, with 20 bases between. The germline V gene encodes CDR1 LNHDA and CDR2 SQIVND (reference sequence). CDR3 DNA sequence: TGTGCCAGTAGCCCCGTCGGGGAAACCTTCCACGAGCAGTACTTC. As protein: CASSPVGETFHEQYF. Filled out from reference TRBV19 and TRBJ2-7, the complete variable domain reads DGGITQSPKYLFRKEGQNVTLSCEQNLNHDAMYWYRQDPGQGLRLIYYSQIVNDFQKGDIAEGYSVSREKKESFPLTVTSAQKNPTAFYLCASSPVGETFHEQYFGPGTRLTVT.

V usage is TRBV30 and J usage is TRBJ1-2, with a tentative D call TRBD1 (6 bases). The germline gives CDR1 GTSNPN, CDR2 SVGIG (reference sequence). CDR3 length: 13 amino acids. Between the trimmed V and J ends, which lost 5 bases and 9 bases, there was a span of 19 bases. The CDR3 loop is CAWGKGQGRSYTF. DNA of the CDR3: TGTGCCTGGGGAAAAGGGCAGGGGCGCAGCTACACCTTC.

The rearrangement joins TRBV4-2 to TRBJ1-1, with D perhaps TRBD1 (6 bases). The V end lost 0 bases, the J end lost 0 bases, and 17 bases lay between the germline ends. The CDR3 is 18 residues long. Germline CDR1 reads LGHNA; CDR2 reads YNFKEQ. CDR3 DNA: TGTGCCAGCAGCCAAGAGGGGTTAGGGACACAGGTGAACACTGAAGCTTTCTTT. Residues: CASSQEGLGTQVNTEAFF.

The V and J genes are TRBV6-6 and TRBJ2-5, with D possibly matching TRBD2 (6 bases). The germline gives CDR1 MNHNY, CDR2 SVGAGI (reference sequence). V shed 0 bases and J shed 5 bases, with 10 bases lying between them. The CDR3 has 14 residues. The CDR3 DNA reads as TGTGCCAGCAGTTACTCGAGTACTAGCGAGACCCAGTACTTC. This gives the protein CASSYSSTSETQYF.

The V gene is TRBV29-1, the J gene TRBJ1-2; D perhaps matches TRBD1 (5 bases). The CDR3 totals 15 residues. CDR1 SQVTM and CDR2 ANQGSEA come from the germline V gene. V shed 3 bases and J shed 6 bases, with 20 bases lying between them. The CDR3 loop is CSVEWGVGNWNGYTF. The CDR3 bases are TGCAGCGTTGAGTGGGGGGTCGGGAATTGGAATGGCTACACCTTC.

This chain joins TRBV27 and TRBJ2-5; D not resolved. In germline, CDR1 is MNHEY, CDR2 SMNVEV (reference sequence). Trimming stripped 3 bases from V and 1 base from J, with 12 bases between. This CDR3 has 15 residues. CDR3 sequence (DNA): TGTGCCAGCAGTTTGGCTTTTGGCGGCCAAGAGACCCAGTACTTC. Its protein is CASSLAFGGQETQYF.

V usage is TRBV5-1 and J usage is TRBJ2-7; TRBD2 might be the D (7 bases). The CDR3 length is 15 residues. V was pared by 4 bases and J by 4 bases, with 18 bases between. Germline loops: CDR1 SGHRS, CDR2 YFSETQ. CDR3 sequence reads: CASSPRGGDTYEQYF. The CDR3, as DNA: TGCGCCAGCAGCCCTAGGGGAGGGGACACGTACGAGCAGTACTTC.